The 5 T cell receptor beta chains in this list originate from one sample, sequenced in a study of blood T cell repertoires in COVID-19. Measured with immunoSEQ multiplex PCR; TCRdb has only the in-frame clones, and not every one. The table records some 140,000 clones, about 90% of them present only once. What was sequenced was peripheral blood. These receptors all stem from a man aged 50 to 59 with acute or convalescent COVID-19.

The gene calls are TRBV10-3 and TRBJ2-1; 7 positions match TRBD2. J gave up 0 bases and V 10 bases, and 12 bases lay outside the gene matches. This CDR3 spans 16 amino acids. Germline CDR1 reads ENHRY; CDR2 reads SYGVKD. The CDR3 reads CASEESRGSSYNEQFF. CDR3 bases: TGTGCCAGCGAAGAAAGCCGCGGGAGCTCCTACAATGAGCAGTTCTTC.

The J gene is TRBJ1-2, the V gene TRBV5-5; the D gene is possibly TRBD1 (6 bases). CDR3 length: 12 residues. The germline V gene has CDR1 SGHKS and CDR2 YYEKEE (reference sequence). V dropped 1 base and J dropped 13 bases, with 14 bases sitting between them. As DNA, the CDR3 is TGTGCCAGCAGCTTGTTGGACAGCCCAGCCACCTTC. Protein: CASSLLDSPATF.

The DNA for the CDR3 is TGTGCCAGCAGCCCCGGGGGAGACGTTAATAATTCACCCCTCCACTTT. This translates into CASSPGGDVNNSPLHF. The V gene is TRBV9, the J gene TRBJ1-6; D might be TRBD1 (5 bases). V shed 4 bases and J shed 5 bases, with 16 bases lying between them. The CDR3 totals 16 residues. Germline V gene sequence: CDR1 SGDLS, CDR2 YYNGEE.

The genes are TRBV28 and TRBJ2-1, with TRBD2 matching 7 bases. CDR1 and CDR2 (germline): MDHEN, SYDVKM. The junction had 13 bases not matched to a gene; V was cut back by 7 bases and J by 7 bases. The CDR3 contains 15 residues. Here the CDR3 DNA reads TGTGCCAGCACCCTATCCCGGGGGACTACTAATGAGCAGTTCTTC. This gives the protein CASTLSRGTTNEQFF.

This clone showed up just a few times. The chain carries TRBV19 and TRBJ2-1; 10 bases are a match to TRBD2. The CDR3 runs 15 residues. The trim removed 5 bases at V and 1 base at J, leaving 2 bases unmatched. Germline-derived CDR1 and CDR2 are LNHDA and SQIVND (reference sequence). CDR3 in amino acids: CASSASGRSYNEQFF. The CDR3, as DNA: TGTGCCAGTAGTGCTAGCGGGAGATCCTACAATGAGCAGTTCTTC.